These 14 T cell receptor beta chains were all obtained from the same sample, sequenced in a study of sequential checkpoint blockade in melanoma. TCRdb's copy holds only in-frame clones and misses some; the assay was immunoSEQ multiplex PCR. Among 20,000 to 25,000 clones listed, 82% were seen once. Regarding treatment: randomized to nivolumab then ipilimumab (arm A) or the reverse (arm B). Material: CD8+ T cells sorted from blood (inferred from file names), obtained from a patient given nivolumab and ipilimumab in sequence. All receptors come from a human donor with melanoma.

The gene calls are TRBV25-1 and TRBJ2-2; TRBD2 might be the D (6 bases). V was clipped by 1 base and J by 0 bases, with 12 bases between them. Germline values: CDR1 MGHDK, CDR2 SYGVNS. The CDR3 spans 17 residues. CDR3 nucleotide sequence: TGTGCCAGCAGTGAATCCCTCGGCGGGGCGAACACCGGGGAGCTGTTTTTT. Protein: CASSESLGGANTGELFF.

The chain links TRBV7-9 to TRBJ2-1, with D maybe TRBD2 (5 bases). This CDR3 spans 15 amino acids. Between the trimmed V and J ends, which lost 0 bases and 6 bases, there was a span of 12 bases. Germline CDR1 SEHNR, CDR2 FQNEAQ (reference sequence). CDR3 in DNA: TGTGCCAGCAGCTTAGCCGGACTTGGCGCCAATGAGCAGTTCTTC. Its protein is CASSLAGLGANEQFF.

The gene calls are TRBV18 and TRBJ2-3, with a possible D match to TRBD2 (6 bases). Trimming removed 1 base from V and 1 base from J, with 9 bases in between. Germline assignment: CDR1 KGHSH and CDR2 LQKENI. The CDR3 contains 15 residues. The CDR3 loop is CASSPLASGTDTQYF. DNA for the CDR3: TGTGCCAGCTCACCACTGGCTAGCGGCACAGATACGCAGTATTTT.

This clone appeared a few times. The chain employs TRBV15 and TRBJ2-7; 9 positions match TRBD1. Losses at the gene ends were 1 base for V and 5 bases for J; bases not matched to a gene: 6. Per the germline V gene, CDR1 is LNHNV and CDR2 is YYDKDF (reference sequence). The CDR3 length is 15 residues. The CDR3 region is CATSRGGQGMHEQYF. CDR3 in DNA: TGTGCCACCAGCAGAGGGGGACAGGGTATGCACGAGCAGTACTTC. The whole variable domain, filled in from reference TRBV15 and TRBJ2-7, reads DAMVIQNPRYQVTQFGKPVTLSCSQTLNHNVMYWYQQKSSQAPKLLFHYYDKDFNNEADTPDNFQSRRPNTSFCFLDIRSPGLGDTAMYLCATSRGGQGMHEQYFGPGTRLTVT.

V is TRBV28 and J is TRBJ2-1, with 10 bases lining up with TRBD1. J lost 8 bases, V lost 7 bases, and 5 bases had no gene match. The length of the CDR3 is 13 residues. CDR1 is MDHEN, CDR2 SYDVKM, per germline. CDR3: CASTGTGVDEQFF. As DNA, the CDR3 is TGTGCCAGCACCGGGACAGGGGTCGATGAGCAGTTCTTC.

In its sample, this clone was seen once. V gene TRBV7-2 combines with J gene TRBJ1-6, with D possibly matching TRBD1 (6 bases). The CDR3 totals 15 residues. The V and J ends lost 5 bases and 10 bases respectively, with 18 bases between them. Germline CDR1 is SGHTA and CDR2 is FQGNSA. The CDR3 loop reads CASSPHAGGLSPLHF. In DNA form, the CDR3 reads TGTGCCAGCAGCCCGCATGCGGGGGGCCTATCACCCCTCCACTTT. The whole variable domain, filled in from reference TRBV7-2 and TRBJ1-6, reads GAGVSQSPSNKVTEKGKDVELRCDPISGHTALYWYRQSLGQGLEFLIYFQGNSAPDKSGLPSDRFSAERTGGSVSTLTIQRTQQEDSAVYLCASSPHAGGLSPLHFGNGTRLTVT.

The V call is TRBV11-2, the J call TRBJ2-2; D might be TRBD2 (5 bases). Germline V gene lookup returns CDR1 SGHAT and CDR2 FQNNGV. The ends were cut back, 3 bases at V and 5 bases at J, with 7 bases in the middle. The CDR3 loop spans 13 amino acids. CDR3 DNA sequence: TGTGCCAGCAGCTTCGGGATAACCGGGGAGCTGTTTTTT. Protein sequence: CASSFGITGELFF.

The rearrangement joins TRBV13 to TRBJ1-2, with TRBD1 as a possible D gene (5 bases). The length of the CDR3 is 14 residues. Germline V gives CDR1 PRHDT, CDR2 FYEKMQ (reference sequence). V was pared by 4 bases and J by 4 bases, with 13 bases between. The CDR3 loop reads CASSSKAGGYGYTF. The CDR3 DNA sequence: TGTGCCAGCAGCTCAAAGGCCGGGGGCTATGGCTACACCTTC.

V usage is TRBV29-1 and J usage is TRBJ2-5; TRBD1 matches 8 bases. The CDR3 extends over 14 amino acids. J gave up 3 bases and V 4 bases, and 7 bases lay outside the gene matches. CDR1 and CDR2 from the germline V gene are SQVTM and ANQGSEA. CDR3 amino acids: CSVGWTGRKETQYF. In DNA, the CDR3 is TGCAGCGTTGGATGGACAGGGAGGAAAGAGACCCAGTACTTC.

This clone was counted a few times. CDR3 sequence reads: CASSFLAGRLYNEQFF. In DNA, the CDR3 is TGTGCCAGCAGCTTCTTAGCGGGAAGACTTTACAATGAGCAGTTCTTC. The V call is TRBV5-6, the J call TRBJ2-1; TRBD2 agrees at 8 bases. Germline V gene lookup returns CDR1 SGHDT and CDR2 YYEEEE. After removal of 2 bases from V and 4 bases from J, the junction contained 8 bases not matched to a gene. This CDR3 is 16 amino acids long. Drawing the rest from reference TRBV5-6 and TRBJ2-1, the complete variable domain is DAGVTQSPTHLIKTRGQQVTLRCSPKSGHDTVSWYQQALGQGPQFIFQYYEEEERQRGNFPDRFSGHQFPNYSSELNVNALLLGDSALYLCASSFLAGRLYNEQFFGPGTRLTVL.

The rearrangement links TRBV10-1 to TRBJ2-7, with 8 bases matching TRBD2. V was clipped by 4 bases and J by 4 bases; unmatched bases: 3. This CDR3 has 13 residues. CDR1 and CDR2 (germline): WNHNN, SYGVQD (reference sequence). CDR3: CASSAGGLYEQYF. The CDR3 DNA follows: TGCGCCAGCAGTGCGGGAGGGCTATACGAGCAGTACTTC.

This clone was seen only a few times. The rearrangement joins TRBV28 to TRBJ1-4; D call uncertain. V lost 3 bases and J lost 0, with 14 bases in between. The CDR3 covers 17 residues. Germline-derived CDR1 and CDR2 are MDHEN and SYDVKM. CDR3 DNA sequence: TGTGCCAGCAGTTTCCCACCCCCGGGATCAACTAATGAAAAACTGTTTTTT. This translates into CASSFPPPGSTNEKLFF.

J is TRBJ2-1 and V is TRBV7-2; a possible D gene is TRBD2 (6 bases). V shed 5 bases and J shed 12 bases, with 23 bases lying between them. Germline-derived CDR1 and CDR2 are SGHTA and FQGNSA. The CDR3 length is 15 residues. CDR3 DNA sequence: TGTGCCAGCAGCCCGGGGGAGGTCTGGGGTAGTGGGCAGTTCTTC. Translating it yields CASSPGEVWGSGQFF. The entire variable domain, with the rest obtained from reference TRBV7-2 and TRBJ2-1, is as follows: GAGVSQSPSNKVTEKGKDVELRCDPISGHTALYWYRQSLGQGLEFLIYFQGNSAPDKSGLPSDRFSAERTGGSVSTLTIQRTQQEDSAVYLCASSPGEVWGSGQFFGPGTRLTVL.

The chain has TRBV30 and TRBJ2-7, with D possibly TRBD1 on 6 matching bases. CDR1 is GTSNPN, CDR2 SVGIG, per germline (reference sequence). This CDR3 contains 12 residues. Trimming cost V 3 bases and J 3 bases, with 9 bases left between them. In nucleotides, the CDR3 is TGTGCCTGGAGCCCGACAGGCTACGAGCAGTACTTC. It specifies CAWSPTGYEQYF.